These T cell receptor beta chains were read from a single sample in a study of blood T cell repertoires in COVID-19. Clones were read by immunoSEQ multiplex PCR, and TCRdb kept only the in-frame ones, dropping some. The table lists 110,000 to 150,000 clones, 80% of them singletons. The specimen was peripheral blood. The source of these receptors is a man between 65 and 85 years old who had recovered from COVID-19. Each CDR3 is given with its conserved first and last residue. D genes are given only for firm matches. Size is omitted from some rows. Given values are once, few, many or a class for expanded clones.

length: 14
V: TRBV6-2/TRBV6-3
D: TRBD1
J: TRBJ2-5
size: NA
DNA: TGTGCCAGCAGCTATGACAGGGTACAAGAGACCCAGTACTTC
CDR3: CASSYDRVQETQYF

length: 14
V: TRBV18
D: NA
J: TRBJ2-7
size: NA
DNA: TGTGCCAGCTCACCTAGGGGACAAGACTACGAGCAGTACTTC
CDR3: CASSPRGQDYEQYF

length: 17
V: TRBV19
D: TRBD2
J: TRBJ2-3
size: few
DNA: TGTGCCAGTAGTGGACTAGCGGGATATTTAGGCACAGATACGCAGTATTTT
CDR3: CASSGLAGYLGTDTQYF

length: 16
V: TRBV5-4
D: NA
J: TRBJ2-3
size: NA
DNA: TGTGCCAGCAGCACGGGGGTGAGCGGTAGCACAGATACGCAGTATTTT
CDR3: CASSTGVSGSTDTQYF

length: 13
V: TRBV11-3
D: NA
J: TRBJ1-3
size: NA
DNA: TGTGCCAGCAGTACAGGGTCTGGAAACACCATATATTTT
CDR3: CASSTGSGNTIYF

length: 14
V: TRBV19
D: NA
J: TRBJ1-1
size: NA
DNA: TGTGCCAGTCGACCCTCCACAGAAGGAACTGAAGCTTTCTTT
CDR3: CASRPSTEGTEAFF

length: 12
V: TRBV14
D: NA
J: TRBJ2-1
size: NA
DNA: TGTGCCAGCAGCCGGAGCTCCAATGAGCAGTTCTTC
CDR3: CASSRSSNEQFF

length: 14
V: TRBV9
D: NA
J: TRBJ1-2
size: once
DNA: TGTGCCAGCAGCGCCCAAGGCAGGGCCTATGGCTACACCTTC
CDR3: CASSAQGRAYGYTF

length: 16
V: TRBV18
D: NA
J: TRBJ2-7
size: NA
DNA: TGTGCCAGCTCACAGCTCTCCGGGACAAGTGGATACGAGCAGTACTTC
CDR3: CASSQLSGTSGYEQYF

length: 14
V: TRBV4-1
D: TRBD1
J: TRBJ2-7
size: NA
DNA: TGCGCCAGCAGCCGTCGGGACAGATCCTACGAGCAGTACTTC
CDR3: CASSRRDRSYEQYF

length: 15
V: TRBV6-5
D: TRBD2
J: TRBJ2-3
size: NA
DNA: TGTGCCAGCAGGAGGGCGGGAGGGCCTACAGATACGCAGTATTTT
CDR3: CASRRAGGPTDTQYF

length: 13
V: TRBV2
D: NA
J: TRBJ1-3
size: NA
DNA: TGTGCCAGCAGAGGGGAAGCTGGAAACACCATATATTTT
CDR3: CASRGEAGNTIYF

length: 16
V: TRBV5-1
D: TRBD2
J: TRBJ2-7
size: NA
DNA: TGCGCCAGCAGCTGGACCACTAGCGGGAGTTCCTACGAGCAGTACTTC
CDR3: CASSWTTSGSSYEQYF

length: 21
V: TRBV4-1
D: NA
J: TRBJ2-4
size: few
DNA: TGCGCCAGCAGCCAAGGTGGTCTCGCAGGGGTCGCCTTACTAGCCAAAAACATTCAGTACTTC
CDR3: CASSQGGLAGVALLAKNIQYF

length: 11
V: TRBV5-6
D: NA
J: TRBJ2-5
size: few
DNA: TGTGCCAGCAGCGACGGACAGTCCCAGTACTTC
CDR3: CASSDGQSQYF

length: 14
V: TRBV27
D: NA
J: TRBJ2-3
size: NA
DNA: TGTGCCAGCAGTGAGCGCTCTGGCACAGATACGCAGTATTTT
CDR3: CASSERSGTDTQYF

length: 15
V: TRBV6-5
D: TRBD1
J: TRBJ1-2
size: NA
DNA: TGTGCCAGCGGCTTAGAGACAGGGGCTAACTATGGCTACACCTTC
CDR3: CASGLETGANYGYTF

length: 16
V: TRBV5-1
D: TRBD1
J: TRBJ2-7
size: NA
DNA: TGCGCCAGCAGCTCAACAGTGGGACAGGGGTCCCCTGAGCAGTACTTC
CDR3: CASSSTVGQGSPEQYF

length: 14
V: TRBV5-1
D: TRBD1
J: TRBJ2-7
size: NA
DNA: TGCGCCAGCGAACGAGGGACAGGGGCGAGAGAGCAGTACTTC
CDR3: CASERGTGAREQYF

length: 18
V: TRBV7-2
D: TRBD2
J: TRBJ2-1
size: NA
DNA: TGTGCCAGCAGCTTAAAATCCTTGGGACTAGCGGGAGAGGGAGAGCAGTTCTTC
CDR3: CASSLKSLGLAGEGEQFF

length: 18
V: TRBV7-9
D: TRBD2
J: TRBJ2-7
size: NA
DNA: TGTGCCAGCAGCTTAGCCCCGGGACTAGCGGGAGCATTCTACGAGCAGTACTTC
CDR3: CASSLAPGLAGAFYEQYF

length: 13
V: TRBV5-6
D: TRBD2
J: TRBJ2-7
size: once
DNA: TGTGCCAGCAGCCATGGGACTAGCTACGAGCAGTACTTC
CDR3: CASSHGTSYEQYF

length: 17
V: TRBV13
D: NA
J: TRBJ2-3
size: NA
DNA: TGTGCCAGCAGCTTAGGCCTAAGTGGGGGGAGCACAGATACGCAGTATTTT
CDR3: CASSLGLSGGSTDTQYF